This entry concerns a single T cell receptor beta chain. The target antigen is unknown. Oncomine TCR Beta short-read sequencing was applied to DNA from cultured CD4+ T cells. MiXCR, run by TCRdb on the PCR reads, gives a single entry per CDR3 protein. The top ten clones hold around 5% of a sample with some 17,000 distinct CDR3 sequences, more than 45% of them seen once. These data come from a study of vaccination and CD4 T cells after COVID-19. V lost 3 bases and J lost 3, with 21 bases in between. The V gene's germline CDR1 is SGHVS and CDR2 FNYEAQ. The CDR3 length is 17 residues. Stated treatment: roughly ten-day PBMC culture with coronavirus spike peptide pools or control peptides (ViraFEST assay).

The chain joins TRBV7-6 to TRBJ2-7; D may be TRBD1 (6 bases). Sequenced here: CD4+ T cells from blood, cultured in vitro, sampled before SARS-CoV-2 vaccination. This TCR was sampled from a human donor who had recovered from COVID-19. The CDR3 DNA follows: TGTGCCAGCAGCTTCCAAAGGGCAGGGGCACAGATCTACGAGCAGTACTTC. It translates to CASSFQRAGAQIYEQYF.